This T cell receptor (beta chain) was sequenced for a study of persistence of HIV-infected CD4 T cells. Study results and caveats: Degenerate expanded CDR3beta sequences were enriched among CMV- and Gag-responding cells.

The stimulus was lysate of CMV-infected fibroblasts, approximately 9.7 ug/mL. CD4+ T cells upregulating both CD40 ligand and CD69 were sorted as responding cells. For at least 4 years, plasma HIV-1 RNA was undetectable (<50 copies/mL). Donors had CD4+ T cell counts above 400 cells/uL and were CMV-seropositive. Stimulated PBMCs had first been depleted of CD8+ T cells. Germline V gene lookup returns CDR1 PRHDT and CDR2 FYEKMQ (reference sequence). The CDR3 is 16 amino acids. Trimming removed 0 bases from V and 4 bases from J; junction bases left unmatched: 3. The libraries were made with immunoSEQ version 4 in survey mode. Method: immunoSEQ multiplex PCR; TCRdb's copy keeps in-frame clones and lacks some. The repertoire includes almost 20,000 clones, 70% to 80% of them detected once, and almost 7% sits in the top ten. On this clone: No antigen is known for it.

The sample in question was CD4+ T cells sorted from PBMCs after approximately 18-hour stimulation, obtained from a patient who received antiretroviral therapy. V and J are TRBV13 and TRBJ2-3, with TRBD2 matching over 11 bases. This receptor was taken from an adult man with HIV who was CMV-seropositive. CDR3 loop: CASSLGLAGGSDTQYF. CDR3 DNA: TGTGCCAGCAGCTTAGGGCTAGCGGGGGGATCAGATACGCAGTATTTT.